This TCR beta chain originates from a study of human T cells and chemical hapten exposure. This sample's time point: pre-sensitization, week 0. Regarding treatment: therapeutic diphenylcyclopropenone sensitization with weekly scalp DPC. Study-wide results and limits: As the donors had alopecia, their immune response may differ from healthy people's.

This clonotype came up a few times. Its target is not known. In TCRdb, the RACE reads were re-called with MiXCR into one record per CDR3 protein. The sample includes about 260,000 distinct CDR3 sequences, approximately 8.6% seen only once; the top ten take 2% to 3%. Sample: whole blood, taken in connection with sensitization to the hapten diphenylcyclopropenone (DPC). The sequence was collected from a woman in her 40s with alopecia areata. Some clones in this sample may be carry-over from other donors' samples.

The CDR3: CASGGRGGGHTEAFF. The CDR3, as DNA: TGTGCCAGCGGGGGGAGAGGGGGAGGCCACACTGAAGCTTTCTTT. The V gene is TRBV28, the J gene TRBJ1-1; weak D call: TRBD1 (6 bases). This CDR3 contains 15 residues. Germline assignment: CDR1 MDHEN and CDR2 SYDVKM. V lost 8 bases and J 3 bases, leaving 19 bases between the germline ends.